The 13 T cell receptor beta chains below were found in one sample sequenced in a study of T cell repertoires in ileal Crohn's disease. Sequencing was performed with immunoSEQ multiplex PCR; in TCRdb, only in-frame clones are kept and a portion is missing. The sample has 30,000 to 35,000 clones, about 80% seen once. The sequencing sample was made of ileal tissue. The receptor set was obtained from an adult with Crohn's disease.

This chain joins TRBV6-1 and TRBJ1-5; tentative D call: TRBD1 (6 bases). The germline V gene encodes CDR1 MNHNS and CDR2 SASEGT. The CDR3 has 14 residues. Deletions cut 4 bases from V and 5 bases from J, with 12 bases between. CDR3 amino acids: CASSGRRQDQPQHF. The CDR3 DNA reads TGTGCCAGCAGTGGCCGCCGACAGGATCAGCCCCAGCATTTT.

This clone was seen only a few times. The chain combines TRBV2 with TRBJ1-4; perhaps TRBD1 as D (5 bases). The V end lost 6 bases, the J end lost 4 bases, and 12 bases lay between the germline ends. CDR1 and CDR2 (germline): SNHLY, FYNNEI. The CDR3 sequence is 14 residues long. CDR3 residues: CASSYGRGNEKLFF. In DNA form, the CDR3 reads TGTGCCAGCAGCTACGGGAGGGGTAATGAAAAACTGTTTTTT.

This clone has a handful of counts. This sequence joins TRBV10-3 and TRBJ1-2; D unclear. The CDR3 is 17 residues long. V was shortened by 3 bases and J by 2 bases, with 19 bases between the two germline ends. Per germline, CDR1 ENHRY and CDR2 SYGVKD. Here the CDR3 reads CAISDPSGAQRNYGYTF. The CDR3 DNA sequence: TGTGCCATCAGTGACCCCTCGGGTGCACAAAGGAACTATGGCTACACCTTC.

This chain links TRBV18 with TRBJ2-5; the match to TRBD2 covers 7 bases. This CDR3 is 14 amino acids long. CDR1 and CDR2 from the germline V gene are KGHSH and LQKENI. V shed 3 bases, J shed 5 bases, and the junction held 6 bases outside the gene matches. The CDR3 nucleotides read TGTGCCAGCTCACCCCCGCGGGGGTCGGAGACCCAGTACTTC. This codes for CASSPPRGSETQYF.

The rearrangement links TRBV5-1 to TRBJ2-2; the D is unclear. Between the trimmed V and J ends, which lost 4 bases and 1 base, there was a span of 8 bases. Looked up from germline, CDR1 is SGHRS and CDR2 is YFSETQ. CDR3 length equals 14 residues. The CDR3 DNA reads as TGCGCCAGCAGCGAAAGCTTGAACACCGGGGAGCTGTTTTTT. Protein product: CASSESLNTGELFF.

The V gene is TRBV4-3, the J gene TRBJ2-7; D gene uncertain. Between the trimmed V and J ends, which lost 4 bases and 7 bases, there was a span of 29 bases. Germline CDR1 reads LGHNA; CDR2 reads YSLEER. This CDR3 contains 18 residues. CDR3 amino acids: CASSRLENPSGGMEEQYF. CDR3 DNA: TGCGCCAGCAGCCGCCTCGAGAACCCCTCTGGCGGAATGGAAGAGCAGTACTTC.

The chain has TRBV30 and TRBJ1-1, with D perhaps TRBD1 (5 bases). This CDR3 contains 15 residues. V lost 3 bases and J lost 4, with 18 bases in between. Germline CDR1 reads GTSNPN; CDR2 reads SVGIG (reference sequence). The CDR3 loop reads CAWSGRGGGGTEAFF. The CDR3 coding sequence is TGTGCCTGGAGCGGGAGGGGCGGCGGGGGCACTGAAGCTTTCTTT.

The rearrangement links TRBV18 to TRBJ1-5; D gene unclear. Looked up from germline, CDR1 is KGHSH and CDR2 is LQKENI. Trimming left V 3 bases short and J 1 base short, with 7 bases between. The CDR3 consists of 14 residues. The CDR3 bases are TGTGCCAGCTCACCGACCAGGAGCAATCAGCCCCAGCATTTT. Translating it yields CASSPTRSNQPQHF.

This clone was recorded a few times. The genes are TRBV7-9 and TRBJ1-1; unclear D gene. This CDR3 contains 13 residues. V lost 1 base to trimming and J lost 4 bases, with 7 bases between them. CDR1 and CDR2 (germline): SEHNR, FQNEAQ (reference sequence). CDR3 nucleotides: TGTGCCAGCAGCTTAGAAGCGCCCACTGAAGCTTTCTTT. As protein: CASSLEAPTEAFF.

The chain carries TRBV30 and TRBJ1-3; the D is unclear. CDR3 length: 13 residues. The germline V gene encodes CDR1 GTSNPN and CDR2 SVGIG (reference sequence). Between the trimmed V and J ends, which lost 4 bases and 0 bases, there was a span of 7 bases. The CDR3 spells CAWIPRSGNTIYF. The CDR3 coding sequence is TGTGCCTGGATCCCGCGCTCTGGAAACACCATATATTTT.

This clone was detected only once. The chain combines TRBV29-1 with TRBJ1-1; 10 bases map to TRBD1. J was trimmed by 7 bases and V by 5 bases; bases with no gene match: 4. This CDR3 is 12 amino acids long. Germline V gene sequence: CDR1 SQVTM, CDR2 ANQGSEA. CDR3 bases: TGCAGCGTTCGACAGGGGGCGGGTGAAGCTTTCTTT. Its protein product is CSVRQGAGEAFF.

This clone has just one count. This chain joins TRBV5-1 and TRBJ2-1; TRBD2 matches 9 bases. CDR3 size: 15 residues. The V gene's germline CDR1 is SGHRS and CDR2 YFSETQ. The V and J ends lost 0 bases and 9 bases, in that order; junction bases with no gene match: 7. CDR3 region: CASSLAGLAGFEQFF. The CDR3 DNA reads TGCGCCAGCAGCTTGGCGGGGCTAGCGGGGTTTGAGCAGTTCTTC.

The chain joins TRBV18 to TRBJ2-7; D possibly corresponds to TRBD1 (6 bases). Germline assignment: CDR1 KGHSH and CDR2 LQKENI. The CDR3 is 14 amino acids. Trimming took off 1 base at V and 2 bases at J, with 9 bases between the two ends. The CDR3 DNA follows: TGTGCCAGCTCACCACAGGCAGGGGCCTACGAGCAGTACTTC. It yields the protein CASSPQAGAYEQYF.